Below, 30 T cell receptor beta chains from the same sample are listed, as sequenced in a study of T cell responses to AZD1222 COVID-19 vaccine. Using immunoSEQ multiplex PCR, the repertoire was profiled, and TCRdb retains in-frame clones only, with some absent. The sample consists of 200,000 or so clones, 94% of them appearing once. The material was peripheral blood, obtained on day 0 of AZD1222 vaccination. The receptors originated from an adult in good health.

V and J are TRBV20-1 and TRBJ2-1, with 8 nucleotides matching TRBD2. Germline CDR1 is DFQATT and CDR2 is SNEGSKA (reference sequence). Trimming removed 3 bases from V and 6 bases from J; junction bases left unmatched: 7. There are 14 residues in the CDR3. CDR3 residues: CSASRSGGGNEQFF. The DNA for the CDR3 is TGCAGTGCTAGTCGGTCGGGAGGGGGCAATGAGCAGTTCTTC.

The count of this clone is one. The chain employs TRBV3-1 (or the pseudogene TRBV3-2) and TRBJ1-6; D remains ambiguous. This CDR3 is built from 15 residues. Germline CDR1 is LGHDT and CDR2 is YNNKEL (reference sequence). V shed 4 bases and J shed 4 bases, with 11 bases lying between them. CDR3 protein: CASSPLLTYNSPLHF. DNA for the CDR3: TGTGCCAGCAGCCCCCTTCTGACATATAATTCACCCCTCCACTTT.

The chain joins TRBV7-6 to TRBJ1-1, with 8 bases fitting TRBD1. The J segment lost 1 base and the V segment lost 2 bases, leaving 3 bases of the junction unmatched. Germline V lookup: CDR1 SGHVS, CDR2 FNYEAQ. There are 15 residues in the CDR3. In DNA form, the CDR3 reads TGTGCCAGCAGCTTATATGGACAGGGGAACACTGAAGCTTTCTTT. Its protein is CASSLYGQGNTEAFF.

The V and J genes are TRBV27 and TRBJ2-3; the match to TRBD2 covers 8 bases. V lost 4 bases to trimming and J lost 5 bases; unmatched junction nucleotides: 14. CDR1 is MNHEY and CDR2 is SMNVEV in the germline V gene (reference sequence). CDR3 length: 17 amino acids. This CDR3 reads CASSSPTSGSMIDTQYF. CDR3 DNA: TGTGCCAGCAGTTCCCCTACTAGCGGTTCCATGATAGATACGCAGTATTTT.

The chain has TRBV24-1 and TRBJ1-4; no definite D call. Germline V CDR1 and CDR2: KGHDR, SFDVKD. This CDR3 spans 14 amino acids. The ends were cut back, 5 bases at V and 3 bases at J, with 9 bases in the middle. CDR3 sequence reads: CATSGAGPNEKLFF. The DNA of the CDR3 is TGTGCCACCAGTGGCGCAGGCCCTAATGAAAAACTGTTTTTT.

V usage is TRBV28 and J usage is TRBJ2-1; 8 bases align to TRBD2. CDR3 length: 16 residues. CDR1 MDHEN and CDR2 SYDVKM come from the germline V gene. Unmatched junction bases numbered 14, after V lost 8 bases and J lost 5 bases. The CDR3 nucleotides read TGTGCCAGCGGCCCCCCTAGCGGGCACCTCAACAATGAGCAGTTCTTC. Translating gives CASGPPSGHLNNEQFF.

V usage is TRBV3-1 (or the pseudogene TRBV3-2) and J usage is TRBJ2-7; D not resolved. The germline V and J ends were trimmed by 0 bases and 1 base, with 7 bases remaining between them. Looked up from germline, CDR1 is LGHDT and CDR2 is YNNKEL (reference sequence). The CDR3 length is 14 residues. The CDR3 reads CASSQEIQSYEQYF. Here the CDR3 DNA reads TGTGCCAGCAGCCAAGAAATACAATCCTACGAGCAGTACTTC.

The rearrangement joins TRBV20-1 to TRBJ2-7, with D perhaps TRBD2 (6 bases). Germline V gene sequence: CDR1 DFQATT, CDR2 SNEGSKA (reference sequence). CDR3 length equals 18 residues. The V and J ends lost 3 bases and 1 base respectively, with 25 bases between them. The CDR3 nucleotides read TGCAGTGCTAGTAACTCCGGGACGGACCTTGGGGGGTCCTACGAGCAGTACTTC. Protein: CSASNSGTDLGGSYEQYF.

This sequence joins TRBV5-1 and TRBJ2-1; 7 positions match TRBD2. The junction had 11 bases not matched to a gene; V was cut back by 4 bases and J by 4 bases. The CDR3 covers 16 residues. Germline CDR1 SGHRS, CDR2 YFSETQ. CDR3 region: CASSPRTSYGYNEQFF. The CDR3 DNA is TGCGCCAGCAGCCCCCGGACTAGTTATGGGTACAATGAGCAGTTCTTC.

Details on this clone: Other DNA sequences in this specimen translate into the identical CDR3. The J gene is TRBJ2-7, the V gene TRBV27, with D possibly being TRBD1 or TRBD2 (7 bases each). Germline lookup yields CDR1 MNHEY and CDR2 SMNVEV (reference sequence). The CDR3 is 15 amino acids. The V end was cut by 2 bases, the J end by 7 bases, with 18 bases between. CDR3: CASSLTGGRGLEQYF. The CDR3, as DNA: TGTGCCAGCAGTTTAACCGGTGGGAGGGGGCTTGAGCAGTACTTC.

The chain's CDR3 is CASTPYRGVGNQPQHF. The CDR3 DNA follows: TGTGCCAGCACCCCTTATAGGGGGGTGGGCAATCAGCCCCAGCATTTT. The chain carries TRBV28 and TRBJ1-5; possibly TRBD1 for D (6 bases). This CDR3 comprises 16 residues. V lost 7 bases, J lost 2 bases, and 18 bases lay in between. Germline CDR1 reads MDHEN; CDR2 reads SYDVKM.

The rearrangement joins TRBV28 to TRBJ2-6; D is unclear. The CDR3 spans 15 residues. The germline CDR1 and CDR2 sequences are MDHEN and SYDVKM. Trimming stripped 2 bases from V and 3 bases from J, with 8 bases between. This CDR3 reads CASSLPVGGANVLTF. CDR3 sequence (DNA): TGTGCCAGCAGTTTACCGGTGGGTGGGGCCAACGTCCTGACTTTC.

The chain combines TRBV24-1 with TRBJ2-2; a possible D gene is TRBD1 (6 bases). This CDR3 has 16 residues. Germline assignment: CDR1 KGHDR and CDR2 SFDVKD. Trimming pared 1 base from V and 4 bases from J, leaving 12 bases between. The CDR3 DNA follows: TGTGCCACCAGTGATTTCAGGGGCCGTAGCACCGGGGAGCTGTTTTTT. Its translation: CATSDFRGRSTGELFF.

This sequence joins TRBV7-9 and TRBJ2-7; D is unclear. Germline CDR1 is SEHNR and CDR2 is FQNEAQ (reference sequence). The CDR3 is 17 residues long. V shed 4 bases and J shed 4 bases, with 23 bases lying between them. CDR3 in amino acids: CASSSPHVEELGYEQYF. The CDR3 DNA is TGTGCCAGCAGCTCACCCCACGTTGAGGAGCTGGGGTACGAGCAGTACTTC.

The CDR3 reads CASSLVGSNSPLHF. The CDR3 coding sequence is TGTGCCAGCAGTTTGGTGGGTTCTAATTCACCCCTCCACTTT. The rearrangement links TRBV28 to TRBJ1-6, with D unclear. The CDR3 totals 14 residues. Germline V gene data show CDR1 as MDHEN and CDR2 as SYDVKM. Trimming pared 3 bases from V and 6 bases from J, leaving 9 bases between.

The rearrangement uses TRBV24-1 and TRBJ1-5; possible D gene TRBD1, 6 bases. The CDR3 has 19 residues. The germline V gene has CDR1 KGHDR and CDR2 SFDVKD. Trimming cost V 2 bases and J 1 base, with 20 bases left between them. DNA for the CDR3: TGTGCCACCAGTGATTCACAGGGTCGGGATGCTTGGAGCAATCAGCCCCAGCATTTT. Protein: CATSDSQGRDAWSNQPQHF.

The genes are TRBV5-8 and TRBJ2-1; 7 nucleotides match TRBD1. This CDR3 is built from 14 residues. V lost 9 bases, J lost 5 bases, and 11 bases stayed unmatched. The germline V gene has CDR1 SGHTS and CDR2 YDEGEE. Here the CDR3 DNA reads TGTGCCACGGAGGTACAGGGGCTAGACAATGAGCAGTTCTTC. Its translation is CATEVQGLDNEQFF.

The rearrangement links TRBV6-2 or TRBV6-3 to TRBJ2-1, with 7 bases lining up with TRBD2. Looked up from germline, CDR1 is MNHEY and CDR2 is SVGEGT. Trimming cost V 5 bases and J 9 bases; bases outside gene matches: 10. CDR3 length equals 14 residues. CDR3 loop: CASSPSVAGVEQFF. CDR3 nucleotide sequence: TGTGCCAGCAGTCCCTCGGTCGCGGGGGTTGAGCAGTTCTTC.

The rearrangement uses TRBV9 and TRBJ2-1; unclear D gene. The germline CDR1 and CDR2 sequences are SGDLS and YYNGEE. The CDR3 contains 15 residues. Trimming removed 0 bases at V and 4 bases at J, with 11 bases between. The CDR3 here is CASSVGGRRYNEQFF. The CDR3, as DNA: TGTGCCAGCAGCGTAGGCGGCAGAAGATACAATGAGCAGTTCTTC.

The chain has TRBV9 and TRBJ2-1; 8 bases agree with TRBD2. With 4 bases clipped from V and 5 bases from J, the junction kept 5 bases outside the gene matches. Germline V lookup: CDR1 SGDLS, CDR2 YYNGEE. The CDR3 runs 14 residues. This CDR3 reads CASSPGSGNNEQFF. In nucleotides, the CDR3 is TGTGCCAGCAGCCCCGGTAGCGGGAACAATGAGCAGTTCTTC.

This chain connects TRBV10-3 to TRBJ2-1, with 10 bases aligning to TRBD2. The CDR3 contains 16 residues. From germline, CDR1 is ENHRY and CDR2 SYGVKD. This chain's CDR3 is CAKSLAGEWRYNEQFF. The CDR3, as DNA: TGTGCTAAGTCTCTAGCGGGAGAATGGCGGTACAATGAGCAGTTCTTC.

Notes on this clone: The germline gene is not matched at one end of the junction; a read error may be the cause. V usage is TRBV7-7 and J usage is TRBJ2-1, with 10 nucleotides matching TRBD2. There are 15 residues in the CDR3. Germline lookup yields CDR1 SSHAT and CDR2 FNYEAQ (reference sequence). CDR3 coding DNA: TGTGCTAGCAGCTTGGGACTAGCGCAATACAATGAGCAGTTCTTC. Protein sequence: CASSLGLAQYNEQFF.

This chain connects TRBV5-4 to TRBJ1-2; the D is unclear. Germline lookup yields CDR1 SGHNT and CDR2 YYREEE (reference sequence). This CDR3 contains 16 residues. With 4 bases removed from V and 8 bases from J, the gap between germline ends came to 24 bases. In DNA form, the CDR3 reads TGTGCCAGCAGCCCCCCGTCCTCGGTAGGAGGCGGGGGCTACACCTTC. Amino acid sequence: CASSPPSSVGGGGYTF.

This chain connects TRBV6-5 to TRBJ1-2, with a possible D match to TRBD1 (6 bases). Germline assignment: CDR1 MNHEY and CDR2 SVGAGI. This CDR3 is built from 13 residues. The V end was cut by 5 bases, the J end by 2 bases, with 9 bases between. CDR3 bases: TGTGCCAGCAGTACCAGGGGAAACTATGGCTACACCTTC. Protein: CASSTRGNYGYTF.

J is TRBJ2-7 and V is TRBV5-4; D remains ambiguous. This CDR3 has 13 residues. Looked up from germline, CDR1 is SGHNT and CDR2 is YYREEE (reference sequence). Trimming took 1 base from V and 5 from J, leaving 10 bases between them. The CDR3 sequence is CASSLFLKDEQYF. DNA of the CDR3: TGTGCCAGCAGCTTGTTCCTGAAGGACGAGCAGTACTTC.

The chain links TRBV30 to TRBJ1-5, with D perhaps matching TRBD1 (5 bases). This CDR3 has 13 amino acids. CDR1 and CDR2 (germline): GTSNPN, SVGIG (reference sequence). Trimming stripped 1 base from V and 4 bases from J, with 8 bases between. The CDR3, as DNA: TGTGCCTGGAGTGAGGGGCTTAATCAGCCCCAGCATTTT. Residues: CAWSEGLNQPQHF.

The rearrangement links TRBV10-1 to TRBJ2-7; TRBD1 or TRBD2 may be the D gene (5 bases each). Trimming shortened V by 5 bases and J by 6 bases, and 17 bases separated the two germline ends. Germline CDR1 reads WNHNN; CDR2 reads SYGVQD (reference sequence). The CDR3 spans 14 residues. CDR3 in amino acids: CASSSRDPRAEQYF. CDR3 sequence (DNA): TGCGCCAGCAGTTCGAGGGACCCCCGGGCCGAGCAGTACTTC.

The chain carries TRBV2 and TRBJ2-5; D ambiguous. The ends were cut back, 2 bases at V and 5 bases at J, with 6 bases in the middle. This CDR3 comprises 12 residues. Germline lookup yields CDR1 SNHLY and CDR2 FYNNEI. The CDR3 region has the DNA TGTGCCAGCAGTGAATGGCAGGAGACCCAGTACTTC. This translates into CASSEWQETQYF.

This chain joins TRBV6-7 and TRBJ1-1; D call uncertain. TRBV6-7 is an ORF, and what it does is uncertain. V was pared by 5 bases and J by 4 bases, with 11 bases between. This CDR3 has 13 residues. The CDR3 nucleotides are TGTGCCAGCAGTGAGGGATTTGGCACTGAAGCTTTCTTT. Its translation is CASSEGFGTEAFF.

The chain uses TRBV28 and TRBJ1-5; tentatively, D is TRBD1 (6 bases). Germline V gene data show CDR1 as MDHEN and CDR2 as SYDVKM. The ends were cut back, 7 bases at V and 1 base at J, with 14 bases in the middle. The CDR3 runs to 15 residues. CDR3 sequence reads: CASKTRTASNQPQHF. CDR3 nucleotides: TGTGCCAGCAAGACAAGGACAGCGAGCAATCAGCCCCAGCATTTT.